The 4 T cell receptor beta chains below all came from one sample that was sequenced in a study of blood T cell repertoires in COVID-19. The table came from immunoSEQ multiplex PCR; TCRdb's copy has only in-frame clones and leaves some out. Of about 300,000 clones detected, roughly 85% appear once; the ten largest clones hold 8.5% to 9.5%. The specimen sequenced was peripheral blood. Receptors were obtained from a woman in her forties or fifties who had recovered from COVID-19.

The V and J genes are TRBV18 and TRBJ2-5, with 8 bases aligning to TRBD1. V shed 5 bases, J shed 4 bases, and the junction held 3 bases outside the gene matches. This CDR3 has 13 residues. Germline values: CDR1 KGHSH, CDR2 LQKENI. DNA of the CDR3: TGTGCCAGCTCAGGACAGGGCCGAGAGACCCAGTACTTC. Amino acids: CASSGQGRETQYF.

The chain combines TRBV11-1 with TRBJ2-5, with 9 bases lining up with TRBD1. Germline CDR1 and CDR2: SGHAT and FQDESV (reference sequence). CDR3 size: 15 residues. After removal of 5 bases from V and 4 bases from J, the junction contained 8 bases not matched to a gene. CDR3 nucleotides: TGTGCCAGCAGCCATCGACAGGGGGAGAGAGAGACCCAGTACTTC. The encoded protein is CASSHRQGERETQYF.

The chain links TRBV12-3 or TRBV12-4 to TRBJ1-3; D call uncertain. Trimming pared 7 bases from V and 0 bases from J, leaving 7 bases between. The CDR3 extends over 13 amino acids. The DNA of the CDR3 is TGTGCCAGCACCGTCCTCTCTGGAAACACCATATATTTT. Its protein product is CASTVLSGNTIYF.

The genes are TRBV28 and TRBJ1-2; TRBD1 matches 9 bases. Trimming removed 6 bases from V and 4 bases from J; junction bases left unmatched: 9. This CDR3 spans 15 amino acids. The V gene's germline CDR1 is MDHEN and CDR2 SYDVKM. The CDR3 spells CASSDPGTGSYGYTF. The CDR3 bases are TGTGCCAGCAGCGATCCCGGGACAGGGTCCTATGGCTACACCTTC.